This T cell receptor beta chain was identified during a study of metastatic and nonmetastatic thyroid tumors. Looking at the study overall: Samples came from malignant and benign thyroid patients, and repertoires were compared across blood and tumor or nodule tissue.

TCRdb reanalyzed the PCR reads with MiXCR. The sample carries around 40,000 clones, roughly a sixth recorded once. Unmatched junction bases numbered 3, after V lost 6 bases and J lost 5 bases. Germline V gene sequence: CDR1 MDHEN, CDR2 SYDVKM. The CDR3 consists of 13 residues. Patients were all untreated before their thyroid surgery. This rearrangement joins TRBV28 to TRBJ1-5, with 8 positions matching TRBD1. Sequenced material: blood. The sequence came from a male donor with papillary thyroid cancer or a benign thyroid nodule (not recorded which). Some clones in this sample may be carry-over from other donors' samples. CDR3 coding DNA: TGTGCCAGCAGGGGGGACAGGTATCAGCCCCAGCATTTT. It is translated as CASRGDRYQPQHF.